This T cell receptor beta chain was captured by sequencing in a study of cytotoxic CD8 clonotypes in ibrutinib-treated CLL. Study overall: Partial responders around 24, complete 2; some twelve progressed and around 15 stayed in remission by median about 6 years.

With 2 bases removed from V and 6 bases from J, the gap between germline ends came to 7 bases. The CDR3 is 12 residues long. In germline, CDR1 is SGHDN, CDR2 FVKESK. The authors obtained roughly 2 micrograms of genomic DNA from cryopreserved PBMCs for TCR beta libraries. Produced via immunoSEQ multiplex PCR; TCRdb's table is partial and in-frame only. The profile shows about 160,000 clones, more than 75% of them singletons. The origin of this receptor is a human donor with chronic lymphocytic leukemia. The chain couples TRBV14 to TRBJ1-2; no clear D. The specimen was PBMCs, collected after 12 months of ibrutinib treatment. The DNA for the CDR3 is TGTGCCAGCAGCCAACGTTCTCATGGCTACACCTTC. This codes for CASSQRSHGYTF.